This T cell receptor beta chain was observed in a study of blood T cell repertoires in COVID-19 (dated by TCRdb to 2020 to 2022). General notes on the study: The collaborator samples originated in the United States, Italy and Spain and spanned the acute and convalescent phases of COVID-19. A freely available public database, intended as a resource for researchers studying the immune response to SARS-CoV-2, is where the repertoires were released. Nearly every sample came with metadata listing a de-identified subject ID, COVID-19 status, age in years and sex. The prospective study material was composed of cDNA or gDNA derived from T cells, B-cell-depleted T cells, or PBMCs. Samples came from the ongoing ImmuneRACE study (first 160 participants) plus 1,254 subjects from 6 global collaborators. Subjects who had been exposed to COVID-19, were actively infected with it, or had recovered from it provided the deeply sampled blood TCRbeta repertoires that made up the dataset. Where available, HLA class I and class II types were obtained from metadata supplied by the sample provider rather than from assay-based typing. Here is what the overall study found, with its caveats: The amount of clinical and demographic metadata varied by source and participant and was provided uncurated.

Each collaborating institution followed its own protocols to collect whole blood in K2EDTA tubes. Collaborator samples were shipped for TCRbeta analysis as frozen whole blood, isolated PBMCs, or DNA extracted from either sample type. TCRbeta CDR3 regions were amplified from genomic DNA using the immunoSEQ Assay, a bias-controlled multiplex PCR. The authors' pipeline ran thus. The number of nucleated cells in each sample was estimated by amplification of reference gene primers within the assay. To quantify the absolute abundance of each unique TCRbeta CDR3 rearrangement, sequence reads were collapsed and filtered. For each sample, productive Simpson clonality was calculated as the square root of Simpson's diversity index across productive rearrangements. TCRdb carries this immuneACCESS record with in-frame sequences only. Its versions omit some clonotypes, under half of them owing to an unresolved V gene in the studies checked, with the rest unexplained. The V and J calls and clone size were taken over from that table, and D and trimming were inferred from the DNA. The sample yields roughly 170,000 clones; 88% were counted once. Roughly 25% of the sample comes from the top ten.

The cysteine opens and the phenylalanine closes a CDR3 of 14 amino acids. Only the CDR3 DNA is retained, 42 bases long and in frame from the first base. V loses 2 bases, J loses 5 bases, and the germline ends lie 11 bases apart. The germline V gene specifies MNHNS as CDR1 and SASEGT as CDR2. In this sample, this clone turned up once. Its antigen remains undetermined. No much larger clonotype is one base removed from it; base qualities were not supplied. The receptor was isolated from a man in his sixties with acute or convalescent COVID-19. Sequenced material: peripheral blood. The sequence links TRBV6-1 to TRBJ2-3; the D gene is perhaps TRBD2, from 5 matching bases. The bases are TGTGCCAGCAGTGAATGTGCCGGAGGAGATACGCAGTATTTT. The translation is CASSECAGGDTQYF.